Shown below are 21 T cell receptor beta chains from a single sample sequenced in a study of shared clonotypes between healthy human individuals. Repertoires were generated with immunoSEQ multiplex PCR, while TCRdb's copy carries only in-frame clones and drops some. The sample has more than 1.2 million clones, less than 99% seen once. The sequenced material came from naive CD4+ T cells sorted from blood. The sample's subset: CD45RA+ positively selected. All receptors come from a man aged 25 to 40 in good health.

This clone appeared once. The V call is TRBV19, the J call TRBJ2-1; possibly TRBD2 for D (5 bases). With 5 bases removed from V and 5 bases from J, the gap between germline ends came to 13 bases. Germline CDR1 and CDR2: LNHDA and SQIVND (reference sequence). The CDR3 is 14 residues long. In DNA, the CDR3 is TGTGCCAGTAGTGGTGGGAGTACCCACAATGAGCAGTTCTTC. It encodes CASSGGSTHNEQFF. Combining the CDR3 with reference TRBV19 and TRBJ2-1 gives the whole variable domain DGGITQSPKYLFRKEGQNVTLSCEQNLNHDAMYWYRQDPGQGLRLIYYSQIVNDFQKGDIAEGYSVSREKKESFPLTVTSAQKNPTAFYLCASSGGSTHNEQFFGPGTRLTVL.

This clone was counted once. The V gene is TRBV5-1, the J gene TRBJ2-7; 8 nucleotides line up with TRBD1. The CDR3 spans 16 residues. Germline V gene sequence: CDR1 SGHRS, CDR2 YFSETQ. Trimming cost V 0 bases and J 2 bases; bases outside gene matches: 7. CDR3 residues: CASSLVFGGQAYEQYF. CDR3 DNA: TGCGCCAGCAGCTTGGTGTTCGGGGGACAGGCCTACGAGCAGTACTTC.

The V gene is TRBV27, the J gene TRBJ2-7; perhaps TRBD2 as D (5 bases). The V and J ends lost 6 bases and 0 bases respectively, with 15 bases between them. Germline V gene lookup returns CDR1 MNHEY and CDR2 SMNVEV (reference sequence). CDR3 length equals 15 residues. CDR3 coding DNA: TGTGCCAGCAGCTTCAAAACGGGATCCTCCTACGAGCAGTACTTC. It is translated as CASSFKTGSSYEQYF.

As DNA, the CDR3 is TGTGCCAGCAGCTTGGGTAGCGGGAGCTCCTACAATGAGCAGTTCTTC. As protein: CASSLGSGSSYNEQFF. The chain combines TRBV5-4 with TRBJ2-1; 9 nucleotides align to TRBD2. The CDR3 totals 16 residues. Germline assignment: CDR1 SGHNT and CDR2 YYREEE (reference sequence). Trimming at V came to 0 bases and at J to 0 bases, leaving 1 base not matched to a gene.

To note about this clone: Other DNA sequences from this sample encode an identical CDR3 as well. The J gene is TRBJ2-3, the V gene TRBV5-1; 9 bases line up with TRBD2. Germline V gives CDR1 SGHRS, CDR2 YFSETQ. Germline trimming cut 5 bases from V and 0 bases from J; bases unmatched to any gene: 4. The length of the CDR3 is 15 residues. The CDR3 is CASSSSGASTDTQYF. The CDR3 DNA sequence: TGCGCCAGCAGTTCTAGCGGGGCTAGCACAGATACGCAGTATTTT.

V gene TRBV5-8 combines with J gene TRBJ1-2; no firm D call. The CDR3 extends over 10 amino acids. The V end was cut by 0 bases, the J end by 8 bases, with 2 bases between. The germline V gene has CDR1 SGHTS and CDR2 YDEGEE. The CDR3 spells CASSLGGYTF. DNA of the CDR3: TGTGCCAGCAGCTTGGGGGGCTACACCTTC.

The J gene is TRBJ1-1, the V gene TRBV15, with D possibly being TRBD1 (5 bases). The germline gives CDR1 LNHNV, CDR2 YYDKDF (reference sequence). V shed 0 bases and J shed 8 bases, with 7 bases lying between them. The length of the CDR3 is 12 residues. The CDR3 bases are TGTGCCACCAGCAGAGATTGGGGGGAAGCTTTCTTT. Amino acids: CATSRDWGEAFF.

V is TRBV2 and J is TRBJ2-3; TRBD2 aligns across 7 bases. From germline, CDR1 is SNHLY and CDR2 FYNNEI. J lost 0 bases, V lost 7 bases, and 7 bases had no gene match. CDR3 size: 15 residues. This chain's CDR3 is CASTDGLGSTDTQYF. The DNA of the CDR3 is TGTGCCAGCACCGACGGACTAGGGAGCACAGATACGCAGTATTTT. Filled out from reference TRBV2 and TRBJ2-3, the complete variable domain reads EPEVTQTPSHQVTQMGQEVILRCVPISNHLYFYWYRQILGQKVEFLVSFYNNEISEKSEIFDDQFSVERPDGSNFTLKIRSTKLEDSAMYFCASTDGLGSTDTQYFGPGTRLTVL.

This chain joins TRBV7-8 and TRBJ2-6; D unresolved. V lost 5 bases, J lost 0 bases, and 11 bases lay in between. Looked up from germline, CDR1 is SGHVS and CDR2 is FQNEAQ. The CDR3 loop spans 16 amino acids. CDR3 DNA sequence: TGTGCCAGCAGCGCCTCACATCTCTCTGGGGCCAACGTCCTGACTTTC. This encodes CASSASHLSGANVLTF.

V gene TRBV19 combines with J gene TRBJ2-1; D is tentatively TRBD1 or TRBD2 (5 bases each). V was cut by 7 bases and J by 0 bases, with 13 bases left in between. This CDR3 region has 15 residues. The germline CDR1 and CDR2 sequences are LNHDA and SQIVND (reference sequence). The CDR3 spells CASNRGTSSYNEQFF. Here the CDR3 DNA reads TGTGCCAGTAATAGGGGAACTAGCTCCTACAATGAGCAGTTCTTC.

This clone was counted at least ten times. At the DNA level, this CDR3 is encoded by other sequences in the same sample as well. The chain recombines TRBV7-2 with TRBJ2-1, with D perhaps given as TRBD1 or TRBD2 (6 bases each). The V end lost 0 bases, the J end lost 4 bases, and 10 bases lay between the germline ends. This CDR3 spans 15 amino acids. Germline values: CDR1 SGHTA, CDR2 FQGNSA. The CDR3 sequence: CASSLAAGQYNEQFF. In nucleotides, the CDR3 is TGTGCCAGCAGCTTAGCTGCGGGACAATACAATGAGCAGTTCTTC.

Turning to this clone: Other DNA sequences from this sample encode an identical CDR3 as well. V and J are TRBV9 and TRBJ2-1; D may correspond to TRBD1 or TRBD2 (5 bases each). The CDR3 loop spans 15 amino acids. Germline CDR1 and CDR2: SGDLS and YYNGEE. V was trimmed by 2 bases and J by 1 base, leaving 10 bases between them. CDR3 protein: CASSVGVASYNEQFF. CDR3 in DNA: TGTGCCAGCAGCGTGGGGGTCGCATCCTACAATGAGCAGTTCTTC.

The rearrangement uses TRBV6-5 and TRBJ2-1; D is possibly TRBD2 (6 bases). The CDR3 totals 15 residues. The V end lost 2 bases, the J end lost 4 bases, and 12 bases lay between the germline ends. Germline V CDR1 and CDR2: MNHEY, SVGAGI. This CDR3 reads CASSYRGGGYNEQFF. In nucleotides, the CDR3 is TGTGCCAGCAGTTACCGGGGAGGAGGGTACAATGAGCAGTTCTTC.

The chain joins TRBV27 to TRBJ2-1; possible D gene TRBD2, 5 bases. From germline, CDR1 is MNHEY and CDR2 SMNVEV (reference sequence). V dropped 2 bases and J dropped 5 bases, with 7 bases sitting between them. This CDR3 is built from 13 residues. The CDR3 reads CASSLGRDNEQFF. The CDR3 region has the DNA TGTGCCAGCAGTTTAGGGAGAGACAATGAGCAGTTCTTC.

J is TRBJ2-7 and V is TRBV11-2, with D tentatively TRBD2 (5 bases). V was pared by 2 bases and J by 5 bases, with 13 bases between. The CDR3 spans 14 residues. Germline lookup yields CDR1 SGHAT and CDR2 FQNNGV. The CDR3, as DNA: TGTGCCAGCAGCTTATATCCGGGGTTCCACGAGCAGTACTTC. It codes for CASSLYPGFHEQYF.

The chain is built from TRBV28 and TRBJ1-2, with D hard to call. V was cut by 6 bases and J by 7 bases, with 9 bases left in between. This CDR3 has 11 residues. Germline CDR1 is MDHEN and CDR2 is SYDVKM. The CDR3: CASRAVGGYTF. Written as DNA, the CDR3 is TGTGCCAGCAGAGCAGTCGGTGGCTACACCTTC.

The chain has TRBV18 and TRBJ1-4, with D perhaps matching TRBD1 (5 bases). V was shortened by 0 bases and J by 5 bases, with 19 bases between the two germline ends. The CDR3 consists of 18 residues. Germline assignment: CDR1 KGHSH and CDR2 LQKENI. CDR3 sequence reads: CASSPPGGRLIQNEKLFF. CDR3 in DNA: TGTGCCAGCTCACCACCGGGGGGACGGTTGATCCAAAATGAAAAACTGTTTTTT.

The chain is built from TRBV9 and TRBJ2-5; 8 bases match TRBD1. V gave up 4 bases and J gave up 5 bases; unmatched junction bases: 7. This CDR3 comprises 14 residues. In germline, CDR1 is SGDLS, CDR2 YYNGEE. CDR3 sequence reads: CASSRAGGVETQYF. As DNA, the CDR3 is TGTGCCAGCAGCCGGGCAGGGGGCGTTGAGACCCAGTACTTC. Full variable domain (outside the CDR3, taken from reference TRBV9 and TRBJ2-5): DSGVTQTPKHLITATGQRVTLRCSPRSGDLSVYWYQQSLDQGLQFLIQYYNGEERAKGNILERFSAQQFPDLHSELNLSSLELGDSALYFCASSRAGGVETQYFGPGTRLLVL.

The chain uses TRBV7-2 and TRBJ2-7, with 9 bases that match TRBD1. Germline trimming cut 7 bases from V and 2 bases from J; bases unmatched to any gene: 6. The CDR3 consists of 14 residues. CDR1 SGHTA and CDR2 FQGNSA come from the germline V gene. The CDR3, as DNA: TGTGCCAGCATCGACGGGACAGGGCCCTACGAGCAGTACTTC. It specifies CASIDGTGPYEQYF.

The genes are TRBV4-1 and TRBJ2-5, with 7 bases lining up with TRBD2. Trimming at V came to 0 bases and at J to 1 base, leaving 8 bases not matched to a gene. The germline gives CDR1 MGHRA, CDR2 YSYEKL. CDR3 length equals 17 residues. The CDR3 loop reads CASSQDPSGALQETQYF. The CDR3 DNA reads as TGCGCCAGCAGCCAAGATCCCAGCGGGGCACTCCAAGAGACCCAGTACTTC.

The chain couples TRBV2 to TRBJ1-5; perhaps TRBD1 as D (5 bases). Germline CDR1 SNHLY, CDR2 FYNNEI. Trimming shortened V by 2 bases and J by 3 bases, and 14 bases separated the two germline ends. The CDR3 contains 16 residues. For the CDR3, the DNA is TGTGCCAGCAGTGAACTTGGCAGGGCTACCAATCAGCCCCAGCATTTT. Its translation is CASSELGRATNQPQHF.